This T cell receptor beta chain is from a study of cytomegalovirus exposure and HLA in healthy donors. Findings of the study overall: Later analysis suggested links between common viral pathogens and several top significant clusters.

Researchers ran the PCR with 60 Vbeta and 13 Jbeta primers. Assay used: immunoSEQ multiplex PCR; TCRdb lists only in-frame clones, some missing. The sample contains approximately 140,000 clones, about four fifths of which appear only once. Comments on this clone: Its specificity is unknown.

Trimming at V came to 3 bases and at J to 9 bases, leaving 14 bases not matched to a gene. Germline CDR1 and CDR2: SGHDT and YYEEEE. The length of the CDR3 is 16 residues. The sequenced sample was PBMCs. This chain uses TRBV5-6 with TRBJ2-7, with TRBD2 identical over 11 bases. This receptor was identified in a man between 45 and 60 years old in good health and CMV-seropositive. CDR3 nucleotides: TGTGCCAGCAGCTACTTAGCGGGAGGGCCAGTCGCCGGGCAGTACTTC. Its protein is CASSYLAGGPVAGQYF.